Listed below are T cell receptor beta chains from one sample, sequenced in a study of blood T cells in healthy people across ages. In TCRdb, the 5' RACE reads were re-called with MiXCR into one record per CDR3 protein. This table holds 1.5 million or so distinct CDR3 sequences, approximately 42% found once. Sequencing used blood. These receptors were taken from a woman between 18 and 29 years old in good health. CDR3s include the opening cysteine and the closing phenylalanine or tryptophan. D genes are given only for firm matches. Size is stated for part of the rows, as once, few or many counts, or as a class when the clone is expanded.

abundance	v_gene	len	d_gene	j_gene	CDR3nt	CDR3aa
-	TRBV4-3	13	-	TRBJ2-7	TGCGCCAGCAGCCAAGCCTCTGGGGACGAGCAGTACTTC	CASSQASGDEQYF
-	TRBV9	15	-	TRBJ2-5	TGTGCCAGCAGCGTAGGCGGGACGGGTAAAGAGACCCGGTACTTC	CASSVGGTGKETRYF
-	TRBV6-2/TRBV6-3	14	-	TRBJ2-5	TGTGCCAGCAGTTACTCGGGGGCCTCAAAGACCCAGTACTTC	CASSYSGASKTQYF
few	TRBV29-1	13	-	TRBJ2-2	TGCAGCGTTGAACGCAGACCCACCGGGGAGCTGTTTTTT	CSVERRPTGELFF
few	TRBV7-2	15	TRBD1	TRBJ2-3	TGTGCCAGCAGCCGGGGACAGATCGACACAGATACGCAGTATTTT	CASSRGQIDTDTQYF
-	TRBV7-2	15	-	TRBJ1-1	TGTGCCAGCAGCCGGGGGAGGAGGCGCGTCACTGAAGCTTTCTTT	CASSRGRRRVTEAFF
few	TRBV7-9	14	-	TRBJ1-2	TGTGCCAGCAGCCCCGTACAGAGTTACTATGGCTACACCTTC	CASSPVQSYYGYTF
few	TRBV6-1	15	-	TRBJ2-3	TGTGCCAGCAGTGGGGCAGAACAGGGTTCAGATACGCAGTATTTT	CASSGAEQGSDTQYF
-	TRBV29-1	13	-	TRBJ1-1	TGCAGCGTTACACCGATGGGGGGCACTGAAGCTTTCTTT	CSVTPMGGTEAFF
-	TRBV20-1	12	-	TRBJ2-5	TGCAGTGCTAGAGTCGAGTGGGAGACCCAGTACTTC	CSARVEWETQYF
-	TRBV25-1	17	TRBD2	TRBJ2-3	TGTGCCAGCAGTGAAGGGGGGGGACCACTGTATTCAGATACGCAGTATTTT	CASSEGGGPLYSDTQYF
-	TRBV19	15	-	TRBJ1-5	TGTGCCAGTAGTATATGGACAGCCCAGGAGCAGCCCCAGCATTTT	CASSIWTAQEQPQHF
many	TRBV12-3/TRBV12-4	15	-	TRBJ2-3	TGTGCCAGCAGTTCTCGGGACTCCCAGGGAGATACGCAGTATTTT	CASSSRDSQGDTQYF
-	TRBV3-1	12	-	TRBJ2-7	TGTGCCAGCAGCCAAGTTCTTCACGAGCAGTACTTC	CASSQVLHEQYF
-	TRBV20-1	14	TRBD2	TRBJ2-5	TGCAGTGCTAGACTAGCGGGAAGGAGGAATGAGCAGTACTTC	CSARLAGRRNEQYF
once	TRBV11-2	16	-	TRBJ2-7	TGTGCCAGCAGCTTAGCACGTGCAGGGGCGTCCTACGAGCAGTACTTC	CASSLARAGASYEQYF
-	TRBV20-1	13	-	TRBJ1-1	TGCAGTGCTGGGGGCAGGGAGAACACTGAAGCTTTCTTT	CSAGGRENTEAFF
once	TRBV28	15	-	TRBJ2-3	TGTGCCAGCAGTCCCCATTCTCCCGGGGTAAATACGCAGTATTTT	CASSPHSPGVNTQYF